This paragraph covers one T cell receptor (beta chain) sequence. Germline-derived CDR1 and CDR2 are SGHVS and FNYEAQ. This CDR3 is built from 18 residues. V lost 2 bases, J lost 0 bases, and 16 bases lay in between. The sample belongs to a study of cytomegalovirus exposure and HLA in healthy donors. The PCR was carried out with 60 Vbeta primers and 13 Jbeta primers. TCRdb's table, derived via immunoSEQ multiplex PCR, lists solely in-frame clones and lacks some. The table lists 250,000 to 350,000 clones, 80% of them singletons. The chain employs TRBV7-6 and TRBJ2-2; a possible D gene is TRBD2 (6 bases). The sequence was collected from a girl aged 2 to 10 in good health and CMV-seronegative. The specimen sequenced was PBMCs. CDR3 bases: TGTGCCAGCAGCTTACCGGGAGCTAGGTCCTCGAACACCGGGGAGCTGTTTTTT. Translation gives CASSLPGARSSNTGELFF.